A selection of T cell receptor beta chains follows, all from one sample in a study of spatial heterogeneity in lung cancer. TCRdb reprocessed the 5' RACE reads with MiXCR, giving one entry per CDR3 protein. The repertoire holds 15,000 or so distinct CDR3 sequences, with about 7.9% as singletons. The specimen was PBMCs, collected at surgery. The receptor set was obtained from a female donor with early-stage non-small cell lung cancer. Both conserved end residues are part of each CDR3. The D gene is left open where the match is weak. Clone size is stated in some rows and not others, as once, few, many or a class when expanded.

TRBJ2-7 TRBV6-1 many NA CASSESSSRSYEQYF TGTGCCAGCAGTGAATCTTCTTCACGCTCCTACGAGCAGTACTTC
TRBJ2-3 TRBV5-1 many NA CASSPSNTDTQYF TGCGCCAGCAGCCCGTCCAACACAGATACGCAGTATTTT
TRBJ1-5 TRBV20-1 many TRBD1 CSASTTGTGLGQPQHF TGCAGTGCTAGCACTACCGGGACAGGGTTAGGCCAGCCCCAGCATTTT
TRBJ2-7 TRBV19 few TRBD1 CASSLFLTGLDEQYF TGTGCCAGTAGTCTCTTTCTGACAGGGTTGGACGAGCAGTACTTC
TRBJ2-3 TRBV24-1 many NA CATSDNSGALGETQYF TGTGCCACCAGTGATAACTCCGGGGCCCTGGGAGAAACGCAGTATTTT
TRBJ2-4 TRBV3-1 many TRBD2 CASSHEERGSLIAKNIQYF TGTGCCAGCAGCCATGAAGAACGCGGGAGTCTCATAGCCAAAAACATTCAGTACTTC
TRBJ2-5 TRBV5-1 many TRBD2 CASSLRTGGQETQYF TGCGCCAGCAGCTTGCGCACGGGAGGGCAAGAGACCCAGTACTTC
TRBJ1-3 TRBV19 few TRBD1 CASSVAGTGADTIYF TGTGCCAGTAGTGTTGCCGGGACAGGGGCGGACACCATATATTTT
TRBJ1-3 TRBV4-2 NA NA CASSRATDGGNTIYF TGTGCCAGCAGCCGAGCAACGGACGGCGGAAACACCATATATTTT
TRBJ1-2 TRBV6-2/TRBV6-3 many NA CASSQRRNYGYTF TGTGCCAGCAGCCAGAGACGAAACTATGGCTACACCTTC
TRBJ2-1 TRBV18 many NA CASSPRDEQFF TGTGCCAGCTCCCCTAGAGATGAGCAGTTCTTC
TRBJ2-7 TRBV4-3 many TRBD1 CASSRTGQVTYEQYF TGCGCCAGCAGCCGTACGGGACAGGTTACCTACGAGCAGTACTTC
TRBJ2-5 TRBV4-2 many NA CASSQVTGNEETQYF TGTGCCAGCAGCCAAGTCACGGGTAACGAAGAGACCCAGTACTTC
TRBJ1-3 TRBV7-4 many NA CASSGLERSSGNTIYF TGTGCCAGCAGCGGCCTGGAGCGGAGCTCTGGAAACACCATATATTTT
TRBJ2-2 TRBV12-3/TRBV12-4 many TRBD2 CASSSTGTSGSGELFF TGTGCCAGCAGTTCGACTGGGACTAGCGGATCCGGGGAGCTGTTTTTT
TRBJ2-1 TRBV19 many NA CASTERGAYNEQFF TGTGCCAGTACCGAGAGGGGGGCCTACAATGAGCAGTTCTTC
TRBJ1-5 TRBV18 many TRBD1 CASSPGTGNQPQHF TGTGCCAGCTCACCAGGGACAGGGAATCAGCCCCAGCATTTT
TRBJ1-5 TRBV6-2/TRBV6-3 few TRBD1 CASRNDREGTQPQHF TGTGCCAGCAGGAACGACAGGGAAGGTACTCAGCCCCAGCATTTT
TRBJ2-5 TRBV9 many TRBD2 CASNSGGRETQYF TGTGCCAGCAATAGCGGGGGAAGAGAGACCCAGTACTTC
TRBJ2-3 TRBV7-3 many NA CASSDTGSTDTQYF TGTGCCAGCAGCGATACGGGTTCCACAGATACGCAGTATTTT
TRBJ2-3 TRBV7-9 medium-sized TRBD2 CASSSTALAGTDTQYF TGTGCCAGCAGCTCGACCGCACTAGCGGGCACAGATACGCAGTATTTT
TRBJ1-5 TRBV12-3/TRBV12-4 NA NA CASSQSNSNQPQHF TGTGCCAGCAGTCAATCTAATAGCAATCAGCCCCAGCATTTT
TRBJ2-1 TRBV28 few NA CASTMRQEKQFF TGTGCCAGCACCATGAGGCAGGAGAAGCAGTTCTTC
TRBJ2-5 TRBV11-2 many NA CASRTSQSETQYF TGTGCCAGCAGGACCTCGCAGTCAGAGACCCAGTACTTC
TRBJ1-4 TRBV28 many NA CASSWEQTNEKLFF TGTGCCAGCAGTTGGGAACAGACTAATGAAAAACTGTTTTTT
TRBJ2-2 TRBV24-1 many TRBD1 CATQKQGVGTGELFF TGTGCCACCCAGAAACAGGGGGTCGGCACCGGGGAGCTGTTTTTT
TRBJ1-2 TRBV28 many TRBD1 CASSFPTGGPWTF TGTGCCAGCAGTTTCCCGACAGGGGGCCCCTGGACCTTC
TRBJ2-1 TRBV4-3 many NA CASSQSEDLSYNEQFF TGCGCCAGCAGCCAATCAGAGGACCTTTCCTACAATGAGCAGTTCTTC
TRBJ1-2 TRBV11-3 many NA CASSFPGGANYGYTF TGTGCCAGCAGCTTCCCGGGGGGGGCAAACTATGGCTACACCTTC
TRBJ2-7 TRBV4-2 NA TRBD2 CASSQGLAGRSSYEQYF TGTGCCAGCAGCCAAGGACTAGCGGGAAGGTCCTCCTACGAGCAGTACTTC
TRBJ2-1 TRBV18 few TRBD1 CASSDRRNNEQFF TGTGCCAGCTCGGACAGGAGAAACAATGAGCAGTTCTTC
TRBJ1-3 TRBV4-2 many NA CASSPRMGDPVGTIYF TGTGCCAGCAGCCCCCGAATGGGGGACCCCGTTGGAACCATATATTTT
TRBJ2-3 TRBV18 NA NA CASSPQRSTDTQYF TGTGCCAGCTCACCACAGCGCAGCACAGATACGCAGTATTTT
TRBJ2-3 TRBV30 many NA CAWSQRARDTQYF TGTGCCTGGAGTCAACGAGCCCGGGATACGCAGTATTTT
TRBJ2-6 TRBV14 many TRBD1 CASSHHGPQGSGANVLTF TGTGCCAGCAGCCACCATGGCCCACAGGGGTCTGGGGCCAACGTCCTGACTTTC
TRBJ1-1 TRBV12-5 many TRBD1 CASGPGQGPMNTEAFF TGTGCTAGTGGTCCCGGACAGGGGCCCATGAACACTGAAGCTTTCTTT
TRBJ2-3 TRBV29-1 many NA CSVGGHLGDTQYF TGCAGCGTTGGGGGACATCTAGGAGATACGCAGTATTTT
TRBJ1-1 TRBV5-1 many TRBD1 CASSLTGGGYSEAFF TGCGCCAGCAGCTTGACAGGGGGCGGGTATTCTGAAGCTTTCTTT
TRBJ2-2 TRBV24-1 many NA CATSDTPGRNTGELFF TGTGCCACCAGTGACACCCCGGGACGGAACACCGGGGAGCTGTTTTTT
TRBJ2-7 TRBV2 few TRBD2 CASSVSGSYEQYF TGTGCCAGCAGTGTTAGCGGGAGCTACGAGCAGTACTTC
TRBJ2-1 TRBV19 medium-sized NA CASSIGGSGYNEQFF TGTGCCAGTAGTATAGGTGGGAGTGGATACAATGAGCAGTTCTTC
TRBJ1-2 TRBV20-1 many TRBD1 CSARDPIDRGYGYTF TGCAGTGCTAGAGATCCCATCGACAGGGGCTATGGCTACACCTTC
TRBJ1-2 TRBV6-1 many NA CASSDSGRRTIYGYTF TGTGCCAGCAGTGATAGCGGCAGGCGTACTATCTATGGCTACACCTTC
TRBJ2-1 TRBV18 many NA CASSPNPAGQYNEQFF TGTGCCAGCTCACCTAACCCGGCGGGGCAATACAATGAGCAGTTCTTC
TRBJ1-1 TRBV5-1 many TRBD1 CASSFSTGEAFF TGCGCCAGCAGCTTTTCGACAGGGGAAGCTTTCTTT
TRBJ2-3 TRBV12-3/TRBV12-4 NA NA CASSWELKITDTQYF TGTGCCAGCAGTTGGGAGTTAAAGATCACAGATACGCAGTATTTT
TRBJ2-2 TRBV6-5 many NA CASSYQGPRGGELFF TGTGCCAGCAGTTACCAGGGGCCCAGGGGCGGGGAGCTGTTTTTT
TRBJ2-7 TRBV23-1 many NA CASPAEGPAYEQYF TGCGCCAGCCCCGCCGAGGGGCCAGCCTACGAGCAGTACTTC
TRBJ2-1 TRBV12-3/TRBV12-4 many NA CASSLSHEQFF TGTGCCAGCAGTTTGTCCCATGAGCAGTTCTTC
TRBJ1-4 TRBV18 many NA CASSPRDNNEKLFF TGTGCCAGCTCACCACGTGACAATAATGAAAAACTGTTTTTT
TRBJ2-1 TRBV6-5 many TRBD1 CASSPIGTGSNGGQFF TGTGCCAGCAGTCCGATAGGGACAGGGAGTAATGGGGGGCAGTTCTTC
TRBJ1-5 TRBV6-1 NA NA CASSANPQFSNQPQHF TGTGCCAGCAGTGCAAACCCACAGTTTAGCAATCAGCCCCAGCATTTT
TRBJ2-5 TRBV6-1 NA TRBD2 CASSAGLGRETQYF TGTGCCAGCAGTGCCGGACTAGGGCGGGAGACCCAGTACTTC
TRBJ2-5 TRBV4-1 NA NA CASSQGGAGRNGGQETQYF TGCGCCAGCAGCCAAGGGGGGGCAGGGAGAAATGGAGGGCAAGAGACCCAGTACTTC
TRBJ2-7 TRBV4-1 once NA CSSSQESPSIPYEQYF TGCTCCAGCAGCCAAGAATCCCCCAGCATACCCTACGAGCAGTACTTC
TRBJ1-1 TRBV5-4 many NA CASSFDLLRSSVTEAFF TGTGCCAGCAGCTTCGACTTGCTGAGATCTTCCGTCACTGAAGCTTTCTTT